These 4 T cell receptor beta chains originate from one sample sequenced in a study of T cell responses to AZD1222 COVID-19 vaccine (dated by TCRdb to about 2021). The time point label on this specimen signifies: about 28 days (+/-7) after the second vaccine dose. Libraries were constructed by the immunoSEQ multiplex PCR assay. TCRdb's version of the immuneACCESS table is confined to in-frame rearrangements and falls short of the full clone set. An unresolved V gene accounts for under half of the shortfall where checked; the remainder is of unknown origin. In this sample the table shows about 110,000 clones, around 92% of which occur a single time. The ten top clones hold about 7.5% of the sample. The starting material was peripheral blood, obtained 28 days after the second AZD1222 dose. Receptor source: an adult who received the AZD1222 COVID-19 vaccine.

The V call is TRBV5-1, the J call TRBJ2-4; maybe TRBD2 (5 bases). The CDR3 runs to 14 residues. CDR1 is SGHRS and CDR2 is YFSETQ in the germline V gene. Trimming pared 4 bases from V and 6 bases from J, leaving 14 bases between. In nucleotides, the CDR3 is TGCGCCAGCAGCCCGAGCGGCGGTCGAAACATTCAGTACTTC. It specifies CASSPSGGRNIQYF. The whole variable domain, remainder taken from reference TRBV5-1 and TRBJ2-4, is KAGVTQTPRYLIKTRGQQVTLSCSPISGHRSVSWYQQTPGQGLQFLFEYFSETQRNKGNFPGRFSGRQFSNSRSEMNVSTLELGDSALYLCASSPSGGRNIQYFGAGTRLSVL.

The genes are TRBV28 and TRBJ1-6; 9 nucleotides align to TRBD1. The ends lost 6 bases at V and 7 bases at J; junction bases unmatched: 4. Germline CDR1 is MDHEN and CDR2 is SYDVKM. The length of the CDR3 is 14 residues. CDR3 in DNA: TGTGCCAGCAGCTTGACAGGGGGAAATTCACCCCTCCACTTT. Protein product: CASSLTGGNSPLHF.

This clone was observed once. This chain joins TRBV19 and TRBJ1-4; 7 nucleotides align to TRBD1. Per germline, CDR1 LNHDA and CDR2 SQIVND (reference sequence). The length of the CDR3 is 14 residues. The V gene end was trimmed by 3 bases and the J gene end by 7 bases; junction bases not matched to a gene: 5. The CDR3 DNA reads as TGTGCCAGTAGTATCCGACAGGGTTTTGAAAAACTGTTTTTT. This gives the protein CASSIRQGFEKLFF.

The chain joins TRBV19 to TRBJ1-5, with a possible D match to TRBD1 (6 bases). Germline lookup yields CDR1 LNHDA and CDR2 SQIVND (reference sequence). The ends were cut back, 4 bases at V and 0 bases at J, with 16 bases in the middle. The CDR3 spans 17 residues. The CDR3 DNA sequence: TGTGCCAGTAGTAAGGCCAGGGGACGGTATAGCAATCAGCCCCAGCATTTT. Translation gives CASSKARGRYSNQPQHF.